Reported below is one TCR beta chain. Its specificity is not known. This entry is derived from a study of blood T cells in healthy people across ages. Study-wide results and caveats: It was not possible, with unsorted PBMCs, to conclusively compare naive and antigen-experienced cells.

The authors ran a second PCR of about 6 to 12 cycles using a sample-barcoded 5' primer and a J-beta primer mix. TCRdb re-derived calls from the 5' RACE reads in MiXCR, one entry per CDR3 protein. Counted here are roughly 1,000,000 distinct CDR3 sequences, around 27% occurring once; the ten biggest clones make up less than 0.75%. The sample was also reused in another study, on T cells of mothers and their children.

The sample taken for sequencing was blood. This TCR came from a girl aged 2-9 years in good health.

The CDR3 reads CASSESSGGSYEQYF. CDR3 in DNA: TGTGCCAGCAGCGAATCTAGCGGGGGATCCTACGAGCAGTACTTC. The genes are TRBV13 and TRBJ2-7, with 10 bases identical to TRBD2. V dropped 5 bases and J dropped 1; count of bases not matched to a gene: 5. There are 15 residues in the CDR3. CDR1 is PRHDT, CDR2 FYEKMQ, per germline (reference sequence).